This TCR beta chain was captured by sequencing in a study of blood T cells in healthy people across ages. Alongside a J-beta primer mix, a sample-barcoded 5' primer served in a second PCR lasting roughly 6 to 12 cycles. TCRdb analysed the 5' RACE reads with MiXCR anew, one entry per CDR3 protein. The repertoire includes 550,000 to 650,000 distinct CDR3 sequences, about 28% of them detected once, and 3.6% sits in the top ten. Trimming shortened V by 0 bases and J by 4 bases, and 8 bases separated the two germline ends. The CDR3 sequence is 14 residues long. CDR1 and CDR2 from the germline V gene are SGHRS and YFSETQ. Study-level points and caveats: Among T cells, TCR beta diversity per million cells dropped roughly linearly as age rose.

Peripheral blood samples of 9 to 10 milliliters were drawn from each donor. Notes on this clonotype: No antigen is known for it.

In addition, the sample was reused for a study of T cells of mothers and their children. That work contributes: A few healthy Caucasian mothers and their six children donated. Sample barcodes and 2-4 random nucleotides were added by the M1S primer of the second PCR.

The receptor was derived from a boy aged 2 to 10 in good health. The chain couples TRBV5-1 to TRBJ1-3, with a tentative D call TRBD1 (5 bases). The sequencing input was blood. DNA for the CDR3: TGCGCCAGCAGCTTGGCGGGGCTCGGAAACACCATATATTTT. As protein: CASSLAGLGNTIYF.